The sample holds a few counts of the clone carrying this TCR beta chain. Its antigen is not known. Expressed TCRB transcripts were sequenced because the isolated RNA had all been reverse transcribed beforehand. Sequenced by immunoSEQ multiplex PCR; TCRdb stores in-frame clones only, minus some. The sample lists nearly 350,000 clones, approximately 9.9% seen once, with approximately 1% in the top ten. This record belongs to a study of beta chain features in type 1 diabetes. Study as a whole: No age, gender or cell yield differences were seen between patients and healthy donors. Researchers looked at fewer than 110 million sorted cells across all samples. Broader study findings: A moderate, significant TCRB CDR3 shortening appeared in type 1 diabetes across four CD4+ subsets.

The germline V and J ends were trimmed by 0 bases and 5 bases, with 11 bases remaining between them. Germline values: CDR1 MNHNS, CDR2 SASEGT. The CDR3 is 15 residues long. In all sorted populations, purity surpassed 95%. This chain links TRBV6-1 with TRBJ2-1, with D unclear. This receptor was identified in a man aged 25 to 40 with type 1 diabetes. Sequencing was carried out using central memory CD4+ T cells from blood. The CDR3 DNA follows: TGTGCCAGCAGTGAAGCGCTCAGAAGGGACAATGAGCAGTTCTTC. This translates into CASSEALRRDNEQFF.